The T cell receptor (beta chain) described here comes from a study of blood T cell repertoires in COVID-19. The wider study: The United States, Italy and Spain provided the acute and convalescent COVID-19 samples. In each case, the material was cDNA or gDNA derived from T cells, B-cell-depleted T cells, or PBMCs.

This CDR3 spans 12 amino acids. The J segment lost 4 bases and the V segment lost 5 bases, leaving 3 bases of the junction unmatched. Germline V gives CDR1 GTSNPN, CDR2 SVGIG (reference sequence). Authors' methods: Researchers report that nucleated cell counts were estimated from reference gene primer amplification. Libraries were prepared by immunoSEQ multiplex PCR; TCRdb keeps only in-frame clonotypes and omits some of them. V, J and clone size derive from that table, while D and trimming were established from the DNA sequence. Altogether roughly 120,000 clones are present, 84% being singletons, with the ten largest covering 6.6%.

The sequence was obtained from a woman in her 50s with acute or convalescent COVID-19. V usage is TRBV30 and J usage is TRBJ2-7; 9 positions agree with TRBD1. Sequenced sample: peripheral blood. The CDR3 spells CAWGQGLYEQYF. CDR3 in DNA: TGTGCCTGGGGACAGGGGCTTTACGAGCAGTACTTC.